The entry below describes one T cell receptor beta chain. Antigen unknown. The repertoire was sequenced with immunoSEQ multiplex PCR; TCRdb's copy has only in-frame clones and lacks some. The sample includes roughly 1,600,000 clones, less than 99% of them seen just once. This CDR3 has 16 amino acids. The germline V gene has CDR1 SGHNT and CDR2 YYREEE (reference sequence). V was clipped by 2 bases and J by 2 bases, with 14 bases between them. The sample belongs to a study of shared clonotypes between healthy human individuals. Study findings and constraints: Generally, naive subsets came out with larger estimated richness than memory subsets.

This sequence joins TRBV5-4 and TRBJ2-1, with D perhaps TRBD2 (5 bases). The sequence was collected from a man aged 25 to 45 in good health. The sequenced sample was naive CD4+ T cells sorted from blood. The subset: CD45RA+ positively selected. As DNA, the CDR3 is TGTGCCAGCAGCTTAGGGAGAGGCAAAACCTACAATGAGCAGTTCTTC. It codes for CASSLGRGKTYNEQFF.